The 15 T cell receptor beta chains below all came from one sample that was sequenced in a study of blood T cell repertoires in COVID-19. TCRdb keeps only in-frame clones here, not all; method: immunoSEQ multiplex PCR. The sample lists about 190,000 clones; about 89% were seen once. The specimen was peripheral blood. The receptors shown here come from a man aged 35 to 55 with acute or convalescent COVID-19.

The CDR3 DNA is TGCGCCAGCAGCTTTACAGGAATTGGAAACACCATATATTTT. Amino acid sequence: CASSFTGIGNTIYF. The genes are TRBV5-1 and TRBJ1-3; TRBD1 is a possible D gene (5 bases). CDR1 is SGHRS, CDR2 YFSETQ, per germline. CDR3 length equals 14 residues. V shed 2 bases and J shed 3 bases, with 9 bases lying between them. Full variable domain (remainder filled in from reference TRBV5-1 and TRBJ1-3): KAGVTQTPRYLIKTRGQQVTLSCSPISGHRSVSWYQQTPGQGLQFLFEYFSETQRNKGNFPGRFSGRQFSNSRSEMNVSTLELGDSALYLCASSFTGIGNTIYFGEGSWLTVV.

The CDR3 loop is CASSLQGVGEQYF. CDR3 DNA sequence: TGTGCCAGCAGCTTACAGGGGGTGGGAGAGCAGTACTTC. This chain joins TRBV7-9 and TRBJ2-7; 7 bases line up with TRBD1. Germline lookup yields CDR1 SEHNR and CDR2 FQNEAQ (reference sequence). The CDR3 loop spans 13 amino acids. Losses at the gene ends were 2 bases for V and 7 bases for J; bases not matched to a gene: 5.

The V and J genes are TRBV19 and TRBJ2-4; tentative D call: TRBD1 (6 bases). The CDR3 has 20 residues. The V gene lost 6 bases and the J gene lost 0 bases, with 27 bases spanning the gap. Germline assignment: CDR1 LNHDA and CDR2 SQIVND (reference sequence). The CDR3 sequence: CASSIPRDTSPGLAKNIQYF. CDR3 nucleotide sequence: TGTGCCAGTAGCATCCCCCGGGACACCTCCCCCGGCCTAGCCAAAAACATTCAGTACTTC.

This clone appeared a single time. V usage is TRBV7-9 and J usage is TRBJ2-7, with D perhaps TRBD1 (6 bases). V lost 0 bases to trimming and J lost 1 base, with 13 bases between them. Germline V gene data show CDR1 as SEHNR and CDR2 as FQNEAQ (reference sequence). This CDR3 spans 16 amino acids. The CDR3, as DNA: TGTGCCAGCAGCTTAGCCGGACAGCCGGCATCCTACGAGCAGTACTTC. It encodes CASSLAGQPASYEQYF.

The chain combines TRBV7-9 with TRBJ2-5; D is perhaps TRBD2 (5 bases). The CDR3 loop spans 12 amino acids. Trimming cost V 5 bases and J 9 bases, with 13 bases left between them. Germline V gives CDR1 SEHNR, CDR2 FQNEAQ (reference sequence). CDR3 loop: CASSLAGAAQYF. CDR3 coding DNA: TGTGCCAGCAGCCTCGCAGGAGCGGCCCAGTACTTC.

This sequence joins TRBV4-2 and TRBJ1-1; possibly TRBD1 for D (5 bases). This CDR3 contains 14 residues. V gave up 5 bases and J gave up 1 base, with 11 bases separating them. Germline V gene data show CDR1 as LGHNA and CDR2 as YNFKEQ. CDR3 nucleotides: TGTGCCAGCAGCAAGGGGCAGGGGAACACTGAAGCTTTCTTT. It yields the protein CASSKGQGNTEAFF.

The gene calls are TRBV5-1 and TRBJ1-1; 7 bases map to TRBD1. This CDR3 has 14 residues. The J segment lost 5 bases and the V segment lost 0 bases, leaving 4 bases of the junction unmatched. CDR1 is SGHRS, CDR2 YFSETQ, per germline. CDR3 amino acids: CASSLDRGGTEAFF. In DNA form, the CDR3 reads TGCGCCAGCAGCTTGGACAGGGGCGGAACTGAAGCTTTCTTT.

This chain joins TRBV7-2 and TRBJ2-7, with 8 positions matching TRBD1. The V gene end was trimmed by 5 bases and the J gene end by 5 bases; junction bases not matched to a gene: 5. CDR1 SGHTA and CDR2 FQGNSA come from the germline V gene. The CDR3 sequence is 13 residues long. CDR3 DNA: TGTGCCAGCAGCCGTGGACAGGGAGACGAGCAGTACTTC. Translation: CASSRGQGDEQYF.

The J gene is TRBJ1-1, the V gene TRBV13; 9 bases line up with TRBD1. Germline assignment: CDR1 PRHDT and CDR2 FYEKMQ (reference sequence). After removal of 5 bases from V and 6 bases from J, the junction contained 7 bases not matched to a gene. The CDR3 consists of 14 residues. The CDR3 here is CASSVNGQGSEAFF. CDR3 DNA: TGTGCCAGCAGCGTAAACGGACAGGGGTCTGAAGCTTTCTTT.

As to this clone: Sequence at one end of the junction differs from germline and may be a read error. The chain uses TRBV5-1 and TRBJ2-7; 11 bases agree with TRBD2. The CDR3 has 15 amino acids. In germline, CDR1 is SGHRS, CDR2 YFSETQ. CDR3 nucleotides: TGCGCCAGCTGCTTGGTGGGACTAGCGGCTGATGAGCAGTACTTC. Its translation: CASCLVGLAADEQYF.

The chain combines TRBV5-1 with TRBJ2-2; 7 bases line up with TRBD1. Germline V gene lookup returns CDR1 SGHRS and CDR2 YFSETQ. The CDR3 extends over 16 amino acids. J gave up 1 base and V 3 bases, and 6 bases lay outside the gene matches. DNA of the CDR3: TGCGCCAGCAGCTCCCGACAGGGTCAGAACACCGGGGAGCTGTTTTTT. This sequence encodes CASSSRQGQNTGELFF.

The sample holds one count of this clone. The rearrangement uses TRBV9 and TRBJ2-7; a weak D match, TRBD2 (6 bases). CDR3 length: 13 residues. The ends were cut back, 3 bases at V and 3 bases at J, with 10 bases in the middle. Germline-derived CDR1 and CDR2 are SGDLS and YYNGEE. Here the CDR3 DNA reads TGTGCCAGCAGCGCGGGGGTCGGCTACGAGCAGTACTTC. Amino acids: CASSAGVGYEQYF.

CDR3: CASSSLTSGGEETQYF. CDR3 sequence (DNA): TGCGCCAGCAGCTCCTTGACTAGCGGGGGGGAAGAGACCCAGTACTTC. The chain has TRBV5-1 and TRBJ2-5; 14 bases are shared with TRBD2. There are 16 residues in the CDR3. V dropped 3 bases and J dropped 3; count of bases not matched to a gene: 4. CDR1 is SGHRS, CDR2 YFSETQ, per germline.

The CDR3 bases are TGTGCCAGCAGTTTATCCTCACAGGGGGAAGCTTTCTTT. Translating gives CASSLSSQGEAFF. This rearrangement joins TRBV28 to TRBJ1-1; 7 nucleotides line up with TRBD1. Germline CDR1 MDHEN, CDR2 SYDVKM. Trimming removed 1 base from V and 8 bases from J; junction bases left unmatched: 4. This CDR3 has 13 residues. Filled out from reference TRBV28 and TRBJ1-1, the complete variable domain reads DVKVTQSSRYLVKRTGEKVFLECVQDMDHENMFWYRQDPGLGLRLIYFSYDVKMKEKGDIPEGYSVSREKKERFSLILESASTNQTSMYLCASSLSSQGEAFFGQGTRLTVV.

This CDR3 reads CASSPFPGLAGGEQYF. CDR3 bases: TGTGCCAGCTCACCATTTCCCGGACTAGCGGGGGGAGAGCAGTACTTC. The V and J genes are TRBV18 and TRBJ2-7, with 14 bases matching TRBD2. The V segment lost 2 bases and the J segment 7 bases; nucleotides outside the gene matches: 7. The CDR3 is 16 amino acids. In germline, CDR1 is KGHSH, CDR2 LQKENI. The full variable domain, completed using reference TRBV18 and TRBJ2-7, is NAGVMQNPRHLVRRRGQEARLRCSPMKGHSHVYWYRQLPEEGLKFMVYLQKENIIDESGMPKERFSAEFPKEGPSILRIQQVVRGDSAAYFCASSPFPGLAGGEQYFGPGTRLTVT.